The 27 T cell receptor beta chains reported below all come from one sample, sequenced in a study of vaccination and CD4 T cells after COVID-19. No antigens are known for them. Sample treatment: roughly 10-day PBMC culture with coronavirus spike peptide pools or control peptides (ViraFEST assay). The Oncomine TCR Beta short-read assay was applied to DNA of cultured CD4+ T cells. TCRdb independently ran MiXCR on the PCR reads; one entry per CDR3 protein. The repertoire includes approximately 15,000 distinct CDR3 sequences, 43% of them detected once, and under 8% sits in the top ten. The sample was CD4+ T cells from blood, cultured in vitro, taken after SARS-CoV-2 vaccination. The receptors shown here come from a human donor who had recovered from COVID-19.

This chain's CDR3 is CASSEAVLAASYNEQFF. The CDR3 DNA is TGTGCCAGCAGTGAAGCGGTGCTAGCGGCCTCCTACAATGAGCAGTTCTTC. The chain recombines TRBV6-1 with TRBJ2-1, with 7 bases that match TRBD2. The CDR3 loop spans 17 amino acids. Germline assignment: CDR1 MNHNS and CDR2 SASEGT. J lost 0 bases, V lost 0 bases, and 5 bases had no gene match.

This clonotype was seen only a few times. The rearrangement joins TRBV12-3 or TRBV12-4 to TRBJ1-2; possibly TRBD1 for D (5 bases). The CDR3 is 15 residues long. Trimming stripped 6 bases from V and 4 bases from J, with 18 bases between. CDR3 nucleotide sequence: TGTGCCAGCAGATCCGATAGGGGTTCCGTCTATGGCTACACCTTC. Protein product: CASRSDRGSVYGYTF.

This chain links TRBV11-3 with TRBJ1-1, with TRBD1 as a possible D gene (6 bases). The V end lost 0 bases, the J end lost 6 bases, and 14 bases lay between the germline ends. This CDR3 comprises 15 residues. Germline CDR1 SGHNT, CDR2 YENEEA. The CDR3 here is CASSLDWAGEPEAFF. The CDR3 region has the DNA TGTGCCAGCAGCTTAGATTGGGCAGGGGAGCCTGAAGCTTTCTTT.

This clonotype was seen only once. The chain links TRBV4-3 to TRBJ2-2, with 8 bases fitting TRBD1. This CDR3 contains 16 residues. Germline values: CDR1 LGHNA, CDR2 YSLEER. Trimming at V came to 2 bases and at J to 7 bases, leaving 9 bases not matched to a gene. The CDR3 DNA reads TGCGCCAGCAGCCAACCCAGGGGGCGCGTTAGCGGGGAGCTGTTTTTT. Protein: CASSQPRGRVSGELFF.

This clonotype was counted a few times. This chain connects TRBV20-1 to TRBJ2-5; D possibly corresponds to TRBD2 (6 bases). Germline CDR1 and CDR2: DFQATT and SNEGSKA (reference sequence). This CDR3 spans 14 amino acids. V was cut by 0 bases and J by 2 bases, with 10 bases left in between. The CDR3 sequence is CSARDSGIQETQYF. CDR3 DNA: TGCAGTGCTAGAGATAGCGGTATACAAGAGACCCAGTACTTC.

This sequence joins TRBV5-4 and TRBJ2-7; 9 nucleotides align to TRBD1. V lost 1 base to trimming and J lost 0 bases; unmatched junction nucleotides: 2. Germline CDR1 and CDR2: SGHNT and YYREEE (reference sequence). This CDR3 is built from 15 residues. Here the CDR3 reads CASSLPGQGSYEQYF. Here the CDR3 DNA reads TGTGCCAGCAGCTTGCCGGGACAGGGCTCCTACGAGCAGTACTTC.

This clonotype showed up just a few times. The CDR3 protein is CASSLPSESTDTQYF. DNA of the CDR3: TGTGCCAGCAGCTTACCTAGCGAGAGCACAGATACGCAGTATTTT. The V and J genes are TRBV7-9 and TRBJ2-3; D might be TRBD2 (6 bases). V was shortened by 2 bases and J by 0 bases, with 9 bases between the two germline ends. CDR1 and CDR2 from the germline V gene are SEHNR and FQNEAQ (reference sequence). The CDR3 consists of 15 residues.

The CDR3 nucleotides read TGTGCCAGTAGTCATACGGACATCACCTACAATGAGCAGTTCTTC. Translating gives CASSHTDITYNEQFF. The V and J genes are TRBV19 and TRBJ2-1; D might be TRBD1 (5 bases). With 5 bases removed from V and 2 bases from J, the gap between germline ends came to 13 bases. CDR3 length: 15 amino acids. Germline V lookup: CDR1 LNHDA, CDR2 SQIVND (reference sequence).

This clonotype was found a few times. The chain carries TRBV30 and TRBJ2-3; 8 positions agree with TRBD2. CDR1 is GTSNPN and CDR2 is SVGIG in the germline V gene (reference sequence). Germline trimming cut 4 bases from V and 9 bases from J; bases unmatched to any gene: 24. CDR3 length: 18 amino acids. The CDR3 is CAWTIPPPGAGGGRTQYF. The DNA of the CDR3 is TGTGCCTGGACTATCCCCCCCCCGGGCGCGGGAGGTGGGCGAACGCAGTATTTT.

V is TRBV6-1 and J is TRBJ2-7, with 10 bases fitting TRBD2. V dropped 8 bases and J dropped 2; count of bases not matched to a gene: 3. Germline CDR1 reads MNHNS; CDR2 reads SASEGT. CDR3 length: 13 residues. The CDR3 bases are TGTGCCAGCGTTAGCGGGGGGCCCTACGAGCAGTACTTC. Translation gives CASVSGGPYEQYF.

The CDR3 protein is CASSPSGTTNTEAFF. The CDR3 DNA follows: TGTGCCAGCAGCCCAAGTGGGACGACGAACACTGAAGCTTTCTTT. The genes are TRBV7-8 and TRBJ1-1; perhaps TRBD1 as D (5 bases). CDR1 and CDR2 (germline): SGHVS, FQNEAQ. V was clipped by 5 bases and J by 1 base, with 14 bases between them. This CDR3 region has 15 residues.

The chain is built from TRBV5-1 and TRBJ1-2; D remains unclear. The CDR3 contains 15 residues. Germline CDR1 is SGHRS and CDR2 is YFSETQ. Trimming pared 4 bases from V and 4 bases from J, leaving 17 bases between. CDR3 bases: TGCGCCAGCAGCGAGGACGGACCGGGGTTCTATGGCTACACCTTC. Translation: CASSEDGPGFYGYTF.

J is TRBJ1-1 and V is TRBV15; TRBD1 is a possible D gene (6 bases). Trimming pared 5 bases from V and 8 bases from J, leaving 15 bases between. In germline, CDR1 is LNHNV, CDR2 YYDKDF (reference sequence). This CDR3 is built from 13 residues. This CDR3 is CATSGGGEFEAFF. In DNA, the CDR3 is TGTGCCACCAGCGGAGGGGGAGAATTCGAAGCTTTCTTT. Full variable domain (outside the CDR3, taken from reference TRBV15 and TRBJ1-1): DAMVIQNPRYQVTQFGKPVTLSCSQTLNHNVMYWYQQKSSQAPKLLFHYYDKDFNNEADTPDNFQSRRPNTSFCFLDIRSPGLGDTAMYLCATSGGGEFEAFFGQGTRLTVV.

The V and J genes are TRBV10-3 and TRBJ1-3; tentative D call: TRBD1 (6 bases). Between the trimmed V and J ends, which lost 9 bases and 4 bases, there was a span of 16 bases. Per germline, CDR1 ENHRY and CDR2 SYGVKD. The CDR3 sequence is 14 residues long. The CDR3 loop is CAISSDRRGNTIYF. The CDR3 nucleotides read TGTGCCATTAGTTCCGACAGGCGAGGAAACACCATATATTTT.

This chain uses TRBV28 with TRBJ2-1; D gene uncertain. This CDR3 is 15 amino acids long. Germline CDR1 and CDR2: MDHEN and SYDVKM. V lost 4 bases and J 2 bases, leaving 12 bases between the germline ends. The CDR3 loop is CASSSPATAYNEQFF. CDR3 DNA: TGTGCCAGCAGTTCTCCTGCAACCGCCTACAATGAGCAGTTCTTC.

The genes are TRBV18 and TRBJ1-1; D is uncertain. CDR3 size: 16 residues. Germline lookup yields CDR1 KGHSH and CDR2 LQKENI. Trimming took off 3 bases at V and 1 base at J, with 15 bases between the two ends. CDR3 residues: CASSPNVRVGNTEAFF. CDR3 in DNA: TGTGCCAGCTCACCCAATGTTCGGGTGGGGAACACTGAAGCTTTCTTT.

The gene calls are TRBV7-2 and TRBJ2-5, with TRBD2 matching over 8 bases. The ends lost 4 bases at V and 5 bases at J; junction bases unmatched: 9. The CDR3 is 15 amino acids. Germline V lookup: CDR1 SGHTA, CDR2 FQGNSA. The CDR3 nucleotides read TGTGCCAGCAGCTCACGAGCGGGAGCGGGGGAGACCCAGTACTTC. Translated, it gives CASSSRAGAGETQYF.

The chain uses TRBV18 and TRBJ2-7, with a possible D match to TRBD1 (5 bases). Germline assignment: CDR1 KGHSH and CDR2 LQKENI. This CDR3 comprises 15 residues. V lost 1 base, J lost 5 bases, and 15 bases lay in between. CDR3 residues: CASSPRGLTVDEQYF. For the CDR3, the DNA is TGTGCCAGCTCACCACGCGGCCTGACAGTCGACGAGCAGTACTTC.

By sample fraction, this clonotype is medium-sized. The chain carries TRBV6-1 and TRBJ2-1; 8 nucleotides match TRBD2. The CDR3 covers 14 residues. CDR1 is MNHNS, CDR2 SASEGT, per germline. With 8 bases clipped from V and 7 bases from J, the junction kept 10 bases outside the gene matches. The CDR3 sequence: CASSLAGLRNEQFF. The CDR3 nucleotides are TGTGCCAGCTCCCTAGCGGGCTTACGTAATGAGCAGTTCTTC.

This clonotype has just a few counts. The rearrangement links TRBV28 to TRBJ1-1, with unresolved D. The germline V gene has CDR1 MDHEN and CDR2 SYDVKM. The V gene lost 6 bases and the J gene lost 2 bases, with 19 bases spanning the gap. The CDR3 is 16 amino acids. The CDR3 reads CASSPLSGDSNTEAFF. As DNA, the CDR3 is TGTGCCAGCAGCCCCCTCAGCGGGGATTCTAACACTGAAGCTTTCTTT.

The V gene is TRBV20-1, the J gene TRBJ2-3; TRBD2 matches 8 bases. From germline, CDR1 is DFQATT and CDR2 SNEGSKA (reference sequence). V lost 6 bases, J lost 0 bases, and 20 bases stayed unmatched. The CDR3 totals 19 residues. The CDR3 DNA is TGCAGTGCCCTGCTTATTCTCCCTAGGACTAGCCTAAGCACAGATACGCAGTATTTT. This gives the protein CSALLILPRTSLSTDTQYF.

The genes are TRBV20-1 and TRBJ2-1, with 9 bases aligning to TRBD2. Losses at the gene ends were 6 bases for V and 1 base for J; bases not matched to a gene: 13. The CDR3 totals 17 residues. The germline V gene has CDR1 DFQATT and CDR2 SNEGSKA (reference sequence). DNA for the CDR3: TGCAGTGCCGACGGGACTAGCATGCCCCCATCCTACAATGAGCAGTTCTTC. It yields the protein CSADGTSMPPSYNEQFF.

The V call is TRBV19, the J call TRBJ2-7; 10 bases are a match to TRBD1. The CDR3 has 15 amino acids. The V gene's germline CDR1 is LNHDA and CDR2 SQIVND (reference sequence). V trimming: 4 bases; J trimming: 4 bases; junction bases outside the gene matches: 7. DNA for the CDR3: TGTGCCAGTAGTAGACAGGGGGCGGCACAGTACGAGCAGTACTTC. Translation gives CASSRQGAAQYEQYF.

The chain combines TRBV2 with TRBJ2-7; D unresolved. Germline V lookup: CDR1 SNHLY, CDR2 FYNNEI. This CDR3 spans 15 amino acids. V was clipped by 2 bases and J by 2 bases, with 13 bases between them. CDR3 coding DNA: TGTGCCAGCAGTGAATCCCTTGTGGTGACCTACGAGCAGTACTTC. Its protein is CASSESLVVTYEQYF.

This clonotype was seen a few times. In nucleotides, the CDR3 is TGTGCCAGCATGCGGACTCACTCTGGAAACACCATATATTTT. This gives the protein CASMRTHSGNTIYF. The chain couples TRBV6-2 or TRBV6-3 to TRBJ1-3, with D hard to call. This CDR3 is built from 14 residues. The germline CDR1 and CDR2 sequences are MNHEY and SVGEGT. V was cut by 7 bases and J by 0 bases, with 10 bases left in between.

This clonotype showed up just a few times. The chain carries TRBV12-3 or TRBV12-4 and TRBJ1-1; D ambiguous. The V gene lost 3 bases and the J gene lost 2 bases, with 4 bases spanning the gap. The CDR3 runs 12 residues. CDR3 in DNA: TGTGCCAGCAGTTTGAGCAACACTGAAGCTTTCTTT. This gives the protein CASSLSNTEAFF.

CDR3 bases: TGCGCCAGCAGCTTGGGTCCCGTTGCGGATACGCAGTATTTT. Translation gives CASSLGPVADTQYF. This chain connects TRBV5-1 to TRBJ2-3; D not resolved. In germline, CDR1 is SGHRS, CDR2 YFSETQ. This CDR3 has 14 residues. V was cut by 0 bases and J by 6 bases, with 11 bases left in between.